These T cell receptor beta chains were read from a single sample in a study of cytotoxic CD8 clonotypes in ibrutinib-treated CLL. Assay used: immunoSEQ multiplex PCR; TCRdb lists only in-frame clones, some missing. The data show some 200,000 clones, with more than 70% seen just once and 10% to 12% held by the top ten. Material: PBMCs, obtained after 12 months of ibrutinib treatment. The receptors were sampled from a human donor with chronic lymphocytic leukemia. Both conserved end residues are part of each CDR3. Clone size is not always given. Where it is, it says once, few, many or a class for expanded clones.

. TRBJ1-3 15 TRBV4-2 CASSQDRGLGNTIYF
. TRBJ1-5 13 TRBV4-1 CASSRGSNQPQHF
. TRBJ2-7 12 TRBV5-4 CASSPDGGKEYF
. TRBJ2-5 14 TRBV5-4 CASSLPTGGETQYF
. TRBJ2-1 16 TRBV25-1 CASSAPRQGAWDEQFF
. TRBJ2-3 19 TRBV10-1 CASPPPGQGPKPSTDTQYF
. TRBJ2-1 15 TRBV27 CASSSPGQGRNEQFF
. TRBJ2-3 16 TRBV5-1 CASSLASRGQTDTQYF
. TRBJ1-4 13 TRBV28 CASIRQGFEKLFF
. TRBJ2-4 16 TRBV25-1 CASSAGQGEAKNIQYF
. TRBJ1-2 15 TRBV6-6 CASSYSSGESYGYTF
few TRBJ1-1 13 TRBV2 CASIQSTGSEAFF
. TRBJ2-7 15 TRBV11-2 CASSSTSGRAYEQYF
few TRBJ1-4 12 TRBV6-5 CASSFSGSGLFF
. TRBJ2-3 16 TRBV2 CASTQRGAGRPDTQYF
. TRBJ2-1 15 TRBV6-1 CASSESSGGRNEQFF
. TRBJ1-2 15 TRBV5-5 CASSLGPYWEFGYTF
. TRBJ2-7 13 TRBV11-1 CASSSGLFMEQYF